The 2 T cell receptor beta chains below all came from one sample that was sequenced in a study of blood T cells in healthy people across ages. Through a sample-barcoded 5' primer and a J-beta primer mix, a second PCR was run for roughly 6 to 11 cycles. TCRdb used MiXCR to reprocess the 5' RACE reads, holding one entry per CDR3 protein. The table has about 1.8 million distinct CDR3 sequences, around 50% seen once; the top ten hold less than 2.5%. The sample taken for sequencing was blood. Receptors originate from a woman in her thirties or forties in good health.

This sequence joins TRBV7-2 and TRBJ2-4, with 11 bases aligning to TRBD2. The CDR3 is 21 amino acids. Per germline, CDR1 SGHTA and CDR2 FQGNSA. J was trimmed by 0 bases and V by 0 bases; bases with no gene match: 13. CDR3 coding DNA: TGTGCCAGCAGCTTAGCGCTCACCGGGACTAGCGGCCGTCTAGCCAAAAACATTCAGTACTTC. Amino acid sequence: CASSLALTGTSGRLAKNIQYF. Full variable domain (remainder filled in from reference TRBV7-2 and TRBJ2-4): GAGVSQSPSNKVTEKGKDVELRCDPISGHTALYWYRQSLGQGLEFLIYFQGNSAPDKSGLPSDRFSAERTGGSVSTLTIQRTQQEDSAVYLCASSLALTGTSGRLAKNIQYFGAGTRLSVL.

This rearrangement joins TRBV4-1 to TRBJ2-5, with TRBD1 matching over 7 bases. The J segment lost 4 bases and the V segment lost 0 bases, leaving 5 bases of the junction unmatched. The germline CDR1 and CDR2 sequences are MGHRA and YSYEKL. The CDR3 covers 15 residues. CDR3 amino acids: CASSQDPGQRETQYF. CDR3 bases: TGCGCCAGCAGCCAAGATCCGGGACAGCGAGAGACCCAGTACTTC.